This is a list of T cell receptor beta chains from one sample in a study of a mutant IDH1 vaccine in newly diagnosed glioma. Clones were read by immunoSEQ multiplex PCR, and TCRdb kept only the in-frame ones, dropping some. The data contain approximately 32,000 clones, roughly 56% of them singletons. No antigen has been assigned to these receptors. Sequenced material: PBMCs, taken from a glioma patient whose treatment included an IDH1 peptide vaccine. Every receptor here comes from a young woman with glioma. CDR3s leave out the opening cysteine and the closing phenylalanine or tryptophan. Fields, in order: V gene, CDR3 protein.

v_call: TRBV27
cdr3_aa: ASSTGTGREAF

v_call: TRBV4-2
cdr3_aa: ASSQDWGTGYT

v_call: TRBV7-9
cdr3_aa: ASTLQGDTGELF

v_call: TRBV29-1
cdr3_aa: SVGFPSYEQY

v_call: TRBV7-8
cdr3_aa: ASREGLEAQPQH

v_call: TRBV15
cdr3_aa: ATSRDRANYGYT

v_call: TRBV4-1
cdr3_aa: ASSLASGSLYEQY

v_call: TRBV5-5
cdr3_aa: ASSLTGRSEAF

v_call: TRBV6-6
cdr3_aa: ASSYSWDQF

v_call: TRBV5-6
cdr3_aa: ASSLRSPPADTQY

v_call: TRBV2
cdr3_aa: ASSEALGQGGAGELF

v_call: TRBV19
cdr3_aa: ASRESGGQPQH

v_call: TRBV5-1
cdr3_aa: ASSLTGAYSYEQY

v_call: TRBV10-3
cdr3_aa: AISPGLAGTGELF

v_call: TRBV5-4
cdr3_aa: ASSLDSLYGYT

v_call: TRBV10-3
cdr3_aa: ATRDSNTEAF

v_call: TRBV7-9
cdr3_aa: ASSYPNRGTEQF

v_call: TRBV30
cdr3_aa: AWRQGTFYT

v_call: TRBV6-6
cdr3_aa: ASREEGASSGNTIY

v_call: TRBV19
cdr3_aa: ASSAGQGGSYEQY

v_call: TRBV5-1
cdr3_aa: ASSFPAPHLQETQY